The 7 T cell receptor beta chains below all came from one sample that was sequenced in a study of blood T cell repertoires in COVID-19. Assay: immunoSEQ multiplex PCR; the TCRdb copy retains only in-frame clones and omits some. The sample contains 150,000 to 200,000 clones, roughly 80% of which appear only once. Sequencing was performed on peripheral blood. The source of these receptors is a woman between 40 and 50 years old with COVID-19, enrolled during active disease.

This chain uses TRBV18 with TRBJ2-6; 8 nucleotides line up with TRBD1. Germline V gives CDR1 KGHSH, CDR2 LQKENI. The CDR3 is 18 amino acids. After removal of 3 bases from V and 4 bases from J, the junction contained 11 bases not matched to a gene. Written as DNA, the CDR3 is TGTGCCAGCTCACCGACTGGACAGGGTGGCTTCGGGGCCAACGTCCTGACTTTC. Encoded protein: CASSPTGQGGFGANVLTF. Using reference TRBV18 and TRBJ2-6 for the parts outside the CDR3, the full variable domain is NAGVMQNPRHLVRRRGQEARLRCSPMKGHSHVYWYRQLPEEGLKFMVYLQKENIIDESGMPKERFSAEFPKEGPSILRIQQVVRGDSAAYFCASSPTGQGGFGANVLTFGAGSRLTVL.

V gene TRBV10-1 combines with J gene TRBJ2-3, with TRBD2 identical over 12 bases. Germline V gene sequence: CDR1 WNHNN, CDR2 SYGVQD (reference sequence). After removal of 8 bases from V and 2 bases from J, the junction contained 26 bases not matched to a gene. This CDR3 contains 22 residues. The CDR3 is CASDYILLERTSGDLITDTQYF. The CDR3 DNA follows: TGCGCCAGCGATTACATACTCCTGGAGAGGACTAGCGGGGACCTTATCACAGATACGCAGTATTTT.

In DNA, the CDR3 is TGCAGCGTGCCCTCGGGGGCTAACTATGGCTACACCTTC. Amino acid sequence: CSVPSGANYGYTF. V and J are TRBV29-1 and TRBJ1-2, with D tentatively TRBD1 (5 bases). The germline gives CDR1 SQVTM, CDR2 ANQGSEA. The CDR3 has 13 residues. V was shortened by 6 bases and J by 0 bases, with 11 bases between the two germline ends.

This clone showed up just a few times. The gene calls are TRBV27 and TRBJ1-4; no clear D gene. Germline V lookup: CDR1 MNHEY, CDR2 SMNVEV (reference sequence). There are 13 residues in the CDR3. Between the trimmed V and J ends, which lost 8 bases and 4 bases, there was a span of 11 bases. CDR3 DNA: TGTGCCAGCTCCTGGGCGTATAATGAAAAACTGTTTTTT. This encodes CASSWAYNEKLFF.

The chain is built from TRBV7-9 and TRBJ2-3; unclear D gene. V lost 11 bases, J lost 2 bases, and 14 bases lay in between. Germline lookup yields CDR1 SEHNR and CDR2 FQNEAQ (reference sequence). The CDR3 is 13 amino acids. The chain's CDR3 is CAARSGLTDTQYF. The CDR3 nucleotides are TGTGCCGCTCGCTCAGGCCTCACAGATACGCAGTATTTT.

This clone was counted a single time. V gene TRBV27 combines with J gene TRBJ2-7; maybe TRBD1 (6 bases). Germline values: CDR1 MNHEY, CDR2 SMNVEV (reference sequence). Trimming left V 5 bases short and J 6 bases short, with 23 bases between. The CDR3 spans 16 residues. The CDR3 spells CASSPIMGDTAREQYF. CDR3 bases: TGTGCCAGCAGTCCTATTATGGGGGACACGGCCCGCGAGCAGTACTTC.

This clone turned up a few times. The chain has TRBV6-5 and TRBJ1-2; 7 nucleotides line up with TRBD1. The trim removed 6 bases at V and 0 bases at J, leaving 7 bases unmatched. CDR3 length: 15 amino acids. CDR1 MNHEY and CDR2 SVGAGI come from the germline V gene. The CDR3 protein is CASRRQGNSNYGYTF. CDR3 in DNA: TGTGCCAGCAGACGACAGGGTAACTCTAACTATGGCTACACCTTC.